This record covers a single T cell receptor (beta chain). Its specificity is unknown. This specimen comes from a study of graft-versus-host responses after intestinal transplantation. In the study overall: Among the recipients, all got anti-thymocyte globulin induction and then tacrolimus and steroids for 3 to 4 years. Study-level points and caveats: Detection of GvH clones occurred in recipient marrow, and some had their first appearance in ileum or blood.

Germline loops: CDR1 SNHLY, CDR2 FYNNEI. This CDR3 has 13 amino acids. Trimming shortened V by 6 bases and J by 2 bases, and 8 bases separated the two germline ends. The table came from immunoSEQ multiplex PCR; TCRdb's copy has only in-frame clones and leaves some out. The sample carries some 35,000 clones, approximately 93% recorded once. The sequencing here drew on unstimulated CD4+ T cells sorted from spleen or lymph node cells, taken before transplant. The chain carries TRBV2 and TRBJ2-1; D unresolved. The clonotype comes from a human donor who was the organ donor for an intestinal transplant. The CDR3 bases are TGTGCCAGCAGATCCATGGCCTACAATGAGCAGTTCTTC. Translation: CASRSMAYNEQFF.